These T cell receptor beta chains were read from a single sample in a study of long-term antiretroviral therapy in people with HIV. Clones were sequenced by immunoSEQ multiplex PCR, and TCRdb holds only the in-frame ones, with some missing. The sample records some 13,000 clones, over 80% being singletons. Sequencing was performed on unsorted PBMCs, taken 3.4 years after starting antiretroviral therapy. These receptors all come from a man between 40 and 49 years old with HIV. Each CDR3 is given with its conserved first and last residue. D genes are given only for firm matches. For some rows the clone size is stated as once, few or many, or as a class when expanded; others skip it.

TRBJ1-1 - TRBD1 TRBV18 CASSPDPGGTNTEAFF TGTGCCAGCTCACCCGACCCAGGGGGGACGAACACTGAAGCTTTCTTT
TRBJ2-3 - TRBD2 TRBV6-1 CASSELTSGGTDTQYF TGTGCCAGCAGTGAACTGACTAGCGGGGGCACAGATACGCAGTATTTT
TRBJ1-4 once TRBD1 TRBV4-2 CASSQESVGRGRLGEKLFF TGTGCCAGCAGCCAAGAATCCGTCGGCAGGGGGCGCCTCGGTGAAAAACTGTTTTTT
TRBJ1-1 - - TRBV15 CATSRDIQGYTEAFF TGTGCCACCAGCAGAGATATACAGGGCTACACTGAAGCTTTCTTT
TRBJ2-3 - TRBD2 TRBV9 CASSVDSGRFLGRTDTQYF TGTGCCAGCAGCGTAGATAGCGGGAGGTTTCTAGGGAGGACAGATACGCAGTATTTT
TRBJ1-3 - - TRBV7-6 CASSLADPGGRNTIYF TGTGCCAGCAGCTTAGCGGACCCCGGAGGGAGAAACACCATATATTTT
TRBJ2-7 - TRBD2 TRBV11-2 CASSLAGRESLDEQYF TGTGCCAGCAGCTTAGCGGGGCGGGAGAGTCTTGACGAGCAGTACTTC
TRBJ1-4 - - TRBV5-1 CASSLVRGDNEKLFF TGCGCCAGCAGCTTGGTGAGAGGAGATAATGAAAAACTGTTTTTT
TRBJ2-2 - - TRBV7-9 CANPGPQRTGELFF TGTGCCAATCCGGGCCCCCAAAGGACCGGGGAGCTGTTTTTT
TRBJ2-1 - - TRBV14 CASSPLNEQFF TGTGCCAGCAGTCCTCTAAATGAGCAGTTCTTC
TRBJ1-5 - TRBD1 TRBV27 CASIKDRGIGNNQPQHF TGTGCCAGCATCAAGGACAGGGGGATCGGAAACAATCAGCCCCAGCATTTT
TRBJ2-2 - TRBD1 TRBV27 CASSLRARQGATGELFF TGTGCCAGCAGCCTAAGAGCGCGTCAGGGGGCAACCGGGGAGCTGTTTTTT
TRBJ1-2 - - TRBV21-1 CALLGGGYTF TGTGCCTTACTAGGAGGAGGCTACACCTTC
TRBJ1-1 - TRBD1 TRBV4-1 CASSQPDRAKNTEAFF TGCGCCAGCAGCCAGCCCGACAGGGCCAAGAACACTGAAGCTTTCTTT